The source of this TCR beta chain is a study of blood T cells in healthy people across ages. There are 16 residues in the CDR3. Germline values: CDR1 LGHNA, CDR2 YSLEER. V lost 0 bases to trimming and J lost 1 base; unmatched junction nucleotides: 0. Together with a sample-barcoded 5' primer, a J-beta primer mix was included in a second PCR lasting about 6 to 12 cycles. TCRdb processed the 5' RACE reads anew with MiXCR; each CDR3 protein has one entry. The sample lists hundreds of thousands of distinct CDR3 sequences, under 50% occurring once. The chain combines TRBV4-3 with TRBJ2-1; TRBD2 matches 10 bases. Sequenced sample: blood. The receptor was derived from a man younger than 45 in good health. The CDR3 loop reads CASSQELAGSYNEQFF. The DNA of the CDR3 is TGCGCCAGCAGCCAAGAACTAGCGGGGTCCTACAATGAGCAGTTCTTC.